This TCR beta chain was obtained from a study of T cells in Graves' hyperthyroidism and ophthalmopathy. This clonotype was recorded many times. The antigen is unknown. The junction and the germline gene differ at one end; a read error may be behind it. Study-level points and caveats: Blood also showed most of the thyroid clonotypes that were expanded above 0.001.

The germline V gene has CDR1 SNHLY and CDR2 FYNNEI. This CDR3 has 15 amino acids. Using RNA transcripts as the source, TCR beta CDR3 regions were amplified. In the first-round RT-PCR of the TCR CDR3, the HTBI primer set was used. Via MiXCR, TCRdb re-called the multiplex PCR reads, giving one row per CDR3 protein. The repertoire holds roughly 180,000 distinct CDR3 sequences, with 17% as singletons. Sequenced input: blood. This receptor was identified in a woman aged 45-59 years with Graves' hyperthyroidism. The chain carries TRBV2 and TRBJ1-5; 9 nucleotides agree with TRBD1. The CDR3 is CASREDRGSSQPQHF. The CDR3 nucleotides are TGTGCCAGCAGAGAAGACAGGGGGTCATCTCAGCCCCAGCATTTT.